This T cell receptor beta chain originates from a study of T cells expressing NK-cell markers. The overall study: According to the study, TCR beta repertoires originated from sorted CD3+CD56+NKG2C+, CD3+CD56+NKG2C- and CD3+CD56-NKG2C+ T cells.

As for this clonotype: Its target is unknown.

This CDR3 has 17 amino acids. The germline gives CDR1 WSHSY, CDR2 SAAADI. Findings of the study overall: Whether expanded NKG2C+ T cell clones were HCMV specific stayed uncertain.

Following a re-call of the 5' RACE reads, TCRdb has one entry per CDR3 protein and lacks DNA. Its listing shows 150,000 to 200,000 distinct CDR3 sequences. The sequence was collected from a man aged 18 to 69 in good health. The genes are TRBV10-2 and TRBJ2-3; TCRdb's D gene call, TRBD2, goes unchecked for lack of DNA. Sequencing was done on a sample of blood T cells: a sorted CD56 or NKG2C T cell subset, CD4+ or CD8+ T cells, or bulk PBMC T cells (not recorded which). The CDR3 sequence: CASSESTSGGVTDTQYF.